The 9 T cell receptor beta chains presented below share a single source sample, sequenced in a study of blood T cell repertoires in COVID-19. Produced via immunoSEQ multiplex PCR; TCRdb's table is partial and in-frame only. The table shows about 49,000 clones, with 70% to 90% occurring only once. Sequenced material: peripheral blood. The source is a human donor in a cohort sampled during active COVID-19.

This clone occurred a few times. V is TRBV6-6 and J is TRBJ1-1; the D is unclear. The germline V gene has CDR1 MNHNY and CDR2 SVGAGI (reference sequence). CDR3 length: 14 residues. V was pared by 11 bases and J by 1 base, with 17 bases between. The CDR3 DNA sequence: TGTGCCCACCTCGGGGAAGGCGCGAACACTGAAGCTTTCTTT. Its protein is CAHLGEGANTEAFF.

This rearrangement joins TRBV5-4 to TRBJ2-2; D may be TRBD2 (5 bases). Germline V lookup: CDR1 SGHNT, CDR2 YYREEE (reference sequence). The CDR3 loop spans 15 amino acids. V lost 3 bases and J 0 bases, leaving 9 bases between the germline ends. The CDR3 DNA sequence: TGTGCCAGCAGCTCACCCGGGGCGAACACCGGGGAGCTGTTTTTT. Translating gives CASSSPGANTGELFF.

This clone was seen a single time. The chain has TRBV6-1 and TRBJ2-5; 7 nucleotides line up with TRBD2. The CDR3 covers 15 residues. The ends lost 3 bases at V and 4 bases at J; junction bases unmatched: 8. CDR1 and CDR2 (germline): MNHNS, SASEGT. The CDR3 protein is CASSEVGRGVETQYF. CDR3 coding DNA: TGTGCCAGCAGTGAGGTTGGTCGGGGGGTAGAGACCCAGTACTTC.

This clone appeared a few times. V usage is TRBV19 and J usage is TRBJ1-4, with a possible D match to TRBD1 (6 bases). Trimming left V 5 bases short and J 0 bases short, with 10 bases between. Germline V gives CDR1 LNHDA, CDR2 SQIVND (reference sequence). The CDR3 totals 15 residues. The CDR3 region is CASSPRTATNEKLFF. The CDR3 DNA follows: TGTGCCAGTAGTCCCAGGACAGCAACTAATGAAAAACTGTTTTTT.

The DNA for the CDR3 is TGTGCCAGCAGTGATACTACAGGGGTAAATTCACCCCTCCACTTT. Translated, it gives CASSDTTGVNSPLHF. V is TRBV6-1 and J is TRBJ1-6; TRBD1 agrees at 7 bases. The CDR3 is made up of 15 amino acids. Germline V gene lookup returns CDR1 MNHNS and CDR2 SASEGT. V trimming: 3 bases; J trimming: 7 bases; junction bases outside the gene matches: 6.

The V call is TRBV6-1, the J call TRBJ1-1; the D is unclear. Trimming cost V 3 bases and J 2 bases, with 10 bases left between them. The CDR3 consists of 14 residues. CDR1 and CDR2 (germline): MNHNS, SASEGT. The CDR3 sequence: CASSDDGSNTEAFF. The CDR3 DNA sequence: TGTGCCAGCAGTGACGACGGGTCCAACACTGAAGCTTTCTTT.

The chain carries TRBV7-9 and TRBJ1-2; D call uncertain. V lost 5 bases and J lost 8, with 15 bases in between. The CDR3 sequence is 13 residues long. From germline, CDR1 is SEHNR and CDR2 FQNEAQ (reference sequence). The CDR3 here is CASSPPGGGGYTF. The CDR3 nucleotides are TGTGCCAGCAGCCCCCCGGGAGGAGGGGGCTACACCTTC. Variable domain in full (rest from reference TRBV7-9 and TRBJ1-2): DTGVSQNPRHKITKRGQNVTFRCDPISEHNRLYWYRQTLGQGPEFLTYFQNEAQLEKSRLLSDRFSAERPKGSFSTLEIQRTEQGDSAMYLCASSPPGGGGYTFGSGTRLTVV.

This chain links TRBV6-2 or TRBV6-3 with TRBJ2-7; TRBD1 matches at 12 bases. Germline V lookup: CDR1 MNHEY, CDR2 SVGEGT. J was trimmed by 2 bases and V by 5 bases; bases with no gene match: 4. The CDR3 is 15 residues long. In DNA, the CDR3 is TGTGCCAGCAGTAAGGGACAGGGGGCAACCTACGAGCAGTACTTC. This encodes CASSKGQGATYEQYF.

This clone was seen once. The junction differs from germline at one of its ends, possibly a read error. The CDR3 sequence: CASSPGPSEANVLTF. The CDR3 nucleotides read TGTGCCAGCAGCCCAGGGCCCTCTGAGGCCAACGTCCTGACTTTC. The V gene is TRBV11-2, the J gene TRBJ2-6, with a possible D match to TRBD1 (5 bases). Germline lookup yields CDR1 SGHAT and CDR2 FQNNGV. This CDR3 has 15 residues.